The 12 T cell receptor beta chains given below trace back to one sample, sequenced in a study of blood T cell repertoires in COVID-19. TCRdb keeps only in-frame clones here, not all; method: immunoSEQ multiplex PCR. The sample records around 120,000 clones, around 88% being singletons. Sequences were obtained from PBMCs or T cells enriched from blood (not recorded which). These receptors were collected from a woman aged 50 to 65 who had recovered from COVID-19.

This chain links TRBV20-1 with TRBJ2-5; D gene unclear. Trimming took 8 bases from V and 4 from J, leaving 8 bases between them. Germline V gives CDR1 DFQATT, CDR2 SNEGSKA (reference sequence). This CDR3 has 10 amino acids. DNA for the CDR3: TGCAGTAGCTATGGAGAGACCCAGTACTTC. Protein sequence: CSSYGETQYF.

The chain uses TRBV30 and TRBJ1-5, with 8 bases fitting TRBD1. The junction had 9 bases not matched to a gene; V was cut back by 5 bases and J by 9 bases. The CDR3 extends over 13 amino acids. Germline CDR1 GTSNPN, CDR2 SVGIG (reference sequence). The CDR3 loop reads CAWSGTGWVPQHF. The CDR3 DNA sequence: TGTGCCTGGTCCGGGACAGGCTGGGTGCCCCAGCATTTT. The whole variable domain, filled in from reference TRBV30 and TRBJ1-5, reads SQTIHQWPATLVQPVGSPLSLECTVEGTSNPNLYWYRQAAGRGLQLLFYSVGIGQISSEVPQNLSASRPQDRQFILSSKKLLLSDSGFYLCAWSGTGWVPQHFGDGTRLSIL.

The rearrangement joins TRBV6-2 or TRBV6-3 to TRBJ1-2; possibly TRBD1 for D (5 bases). V was clipped by 4 bases and J by 3 bases, with 9 bases between them. The CDR3 spans 13 residues. CDR1 and CDR2 from the germline V gene are MNHEY and SVGEGT. The CDR3: CASSSRADYGYTF. The CDR3, as DNA: TGTGCCAGCAGTTCCAGGGCGGACTATGGCTACACCTTC.

The chain uses TRBV6-5 and TRBJ2-1; D possibly corresponds to TRBD2 (6 bases). Germline V lookup: CDR1 MNHEY, CDR2 SVGAGI. Between the trimmed V and J ends, which lost 5 bases and 8 bases, there was a span of 7 bases. The CDR3 runs to 11 residues. This CDR3 is CASSTGDEQFF. The CDR3, as DNA: TGTGCCAGCAGTACGGGAGATGAGCAGTTCTTC.

The chain employs TRBV27 and TRBJ2-7, with D perhaps matching TRBD2 (5 bases). From germline, CDR1 is MNHEY and CDR2 SMNVEV (reference sequence). CDR3 length: 14 amino acids. V lost 4 bases, J lost 7 bases, and 17 bases lay in between. The CDR3 sequence: CASSSGRASGEQYF. In nucleotides, the CDR3 is TGTGCCAGCAGTTCCGGGCGGGCCTCCGGGGAGCAGTACTTC.

In its sample, this clone was seen a few times. The chain recombines TRBV11-3 with TRBJ2-7; D remains unclear. CDR3 length: 12 amino acids. V gave up 3 bases and J gave up 4 bases, with 7 bases separating them. Germline CDR1 and CDR2: SGHNT and YENEEA. CDR3 residues: CASSFGEYEQYF. DNA of the CDR3: TGTGCCAGCAGCTTCGGAGAATACGAGCAGTACTTC.

The rearrangement links TRBV6-5 to TRBJ1-2; D remains ambiguous. Germline V CDR1 and CDR2: MNHEY, SVGAGI. The CDR3 runs to 11 residues. Trimming pared 6 bases from V and 7 bases from J, leaving 9 bases between. The DNA of the CDR3 is TGTGCCAGCAGCCCCGGTGGTGGCTACACCTTC. It yields the protein CASSPGGGYTF.

The J gene is TRBJ1-6, the V gene TRBV7-9; 8 nucleotides match TRBD1. The CDR3 contains 15 residues. Per the germline V gene, CDR1 is SEHNR and CDR2 is FQNEAQ (reference sequence). The junction had 0 bases not matched to a gene; V was cut back by 0 bases and J by 5 bases. In DNA, the CDR3 is TGTGCCAGCAGCTTAGCGACAGGGGATAATTCACCCCTCCACTTT. Translation gives CASSLATGDNSPLHF.

This chain joins TRBV24-1 and TRBJ2-7; 9 nucleotides align to TRBD1. The CDR3 is 14 amino acids. CDR1 and CDR2 (germline): KGHDR, SFDVKD. Germline trimming cut 4 bases from V and 5 bases from J; bases unmatched to any gene: 5. The DNA of the CDR3 is TGTGCCACCAGTGACCCCGACAGGGGGAACGAGCAGTACTTC. Its translation is CATSDPDRGNEQYF.

The chain has TRBV5-1 and TRBJ1-3; TRBD1 aligns across 10 bases. Germline V lookup: CDR1 SGHRS, CDR2 YFSETQ. The CDR3 totals 16 residues. The V gene end was trimmed by 1 base and the J gene end by 6 bases; junction bases not matched to a gene: 7. CDR3 in amino acids: CASSLTSTGGLNTIYF. In DNA form, the CDR3 reads TGCGCCAGCAGCTTGACCTCGACAGGGGGCCTAAACACCATATATTTT.

In this sample, this clone turned up once. This chain uses TRBV19 with TRBJ2-7; D is ambiguous. The V gene's germline CDR1 is LNHDA and CDR2 SQIVND (reference sequence). The CDR3 spans 14 residues. Trimming stripped 0 bases from V and 0 bases from J, with 6 bases between. The DNA of the CDR3 is TGTGCCAGTAGTATAGATACGGGCTCCTACGAGCAGTACTTC. Its translation: CASSIDTGSYEQYF.

V is TRBV11-2 and J is TRBJ2-7; 8 positions agree with TRBD2. Germline-derived CDR1 and CDR2 are SGHAT and FQNNGV. Germline trimming cut 5 bases from V and 3 bases from J; bases unmatched to any gene: 6. This CDR3 contains 14 residues. This CDR3 reads CASSPSGQNYEQYF. The CDR3 DNA reads TGTGCCAGCAGCCCTAGCGGGCAGAACTACGAGCAGTACTTC.